This T cell receptor (beta chain) was obtained from a study of cytomegalovirus exposure and HLA in healthy donors. The length of the CDR3 is 11 residues. The germline V gene has CDR1 DFQATT and CDR2 SNEGSKA (reference sequence). Amplification used 60 Vbeta primers and 13 Jbeta primers. Profiling relied on immunoSEQ multiplex PCR, and the TCRdb table lists in-frame clones only, not all of them. The table records 190,000 or so clones, 82% of them present only once. General study points: Clonal expansion was found to be greater in HLA-associated TCR beta chains than in equally common others in a later analysis. Roughly uniform depth of sequencing across donors was assumed in presence/absence analyses. Several V segments, TRBV6-2 and TRBV6-3 among them, could not be told apart and were dropped. There were about 160 TCR beta chains listed as cytomegalovirus-associated.

A note on this clone: Its antigen is not identified.

The sequencing input was PBMCs. V gene TRBV20-1 combines with J gene TRBJ2-7; a weak D match, TRBD2 (7 bases). The receptor's source is a boy younger than 10 in good health and CMV-seronegative. Written as DNA, the CDR3 is TGCGGGGGGGCTTCCTACGACGAGCAGTACTTC. Its translation is CGGASYDEQYF.